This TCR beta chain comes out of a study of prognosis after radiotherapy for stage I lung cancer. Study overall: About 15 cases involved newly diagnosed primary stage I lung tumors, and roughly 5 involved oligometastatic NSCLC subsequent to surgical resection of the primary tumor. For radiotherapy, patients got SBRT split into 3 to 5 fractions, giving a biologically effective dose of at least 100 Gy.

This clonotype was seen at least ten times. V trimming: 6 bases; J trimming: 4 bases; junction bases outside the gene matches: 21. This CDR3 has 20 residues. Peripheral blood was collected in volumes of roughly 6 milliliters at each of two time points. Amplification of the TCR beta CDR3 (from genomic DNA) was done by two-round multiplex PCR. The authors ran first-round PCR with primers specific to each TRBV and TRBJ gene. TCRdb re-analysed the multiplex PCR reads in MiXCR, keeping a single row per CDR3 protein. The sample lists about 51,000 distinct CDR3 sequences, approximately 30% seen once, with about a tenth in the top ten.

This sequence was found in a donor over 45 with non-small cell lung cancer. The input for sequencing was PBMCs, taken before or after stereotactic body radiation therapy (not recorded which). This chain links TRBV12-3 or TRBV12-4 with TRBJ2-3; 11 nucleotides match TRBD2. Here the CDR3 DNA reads TGTGCCAGCAGCCCTACCCTTGGGACTAGCGGAGGGGGGGACGCAGATACGCAGTATTTT. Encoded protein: CASSPTLGTSGGGDADTQYF.